The clone carrying this T cell receptor beta chain is a singleton in its sample. The antigen is undetermined. The length of the CDR3 is 15 residues. Germline loops: CDR1 WSHSY, CDR2 SAAADI. V dropped 3 bases and J dropped 5 bases, with 16 bases sitting between them. TCRdb's copy holds only in-frame clones and misses some; the assay was immunoSEQ multiplex PCR. This repertoire shows 86,000 or so clones, around nine tenths found once; its top ten account for around 5.8%. The data belong to a study of graft-versus-host responses after intestinal transplantation. Sequencing was performed on unstimulated CD8+ T cells sorted from spleen or lymph node cells, taken before intestinal transplant. The sequence derives from a human donor who received an intestinal transplant. The V and J genes are TRBV10-2 and TRBJ2-5; perhaps D is TRBD1 or TRBD2 (5 bases each). CDR3 sequence (DNA): TGCGCCAGCAGTGATGATATCTGGGGGTGGGAGACCCAGTACTTC. It codes for CASSDDIWGWETQYF.